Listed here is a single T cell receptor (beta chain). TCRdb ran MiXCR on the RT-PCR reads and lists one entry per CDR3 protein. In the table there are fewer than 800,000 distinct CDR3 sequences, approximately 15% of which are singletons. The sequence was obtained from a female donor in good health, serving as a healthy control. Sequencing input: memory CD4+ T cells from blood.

The CDR3 DNA follows: TGCGCCAGCAGTGAGCCCGGACTAGCGGGAGATCTGTACTTC. Protein sequence: CASSEPGLAGDLYF. The gene calls are TRBV10-2 and TRBJ2-7, with 13 bases lining up with TRBD2. V was pared by 2 bases and J by 12 bases, with 7 bases of the junction left unmatched. Looked up from germline, CDR1 is WSHSY and CDR2 is SAAADI. This CDR3 spans 14 amino acids.